This T cell receptor (beta chain) was sequenced during a study of blood T cell repertoires in COVID-19. Study summary: COVID-19 samples, acute and convalescent, were from the United States, Italy and Spain.

This CDR3 contains 14 residues. Germline assignment: CDR1 ENHRY and CDR2 SYGVKD. V was clipped by 2 bases and J by 3 bases; unmatched bases: 3. Some clones are missing from TCRdb's copy, which holds only in-frame ones; the method was immunoSEQ multiplex PCR. The sample holds 270,000 or so clones, 89% seen once. The clonotype comes from a woman in her forties who had recovered from COVID-19. The sequenced sample was peripheral blood. This chain joins TRBV10-3 and TRBJ1-1; 7 nucleotides align to TRBD1. DNA of the CDR3: TGTGCCATCAGTGAGGGTACAGGGGACACTGAAGCTTTCTTT. It codes for CAISEGTGDTEAFF.